Listed below are T cell receptor beta chains from one sample, sequenced in a study of cytomegalovirus exposure and HLA in healthy donors. Sequencing was performed with immunoSEQ multiplex PCR; in TCRdb, only in-frame clones are kept and a portion is missing. In the table there are approximately 160,000 clones, approximately 80% of which are singletons. The source material was PBMCs. Receptor source: a woman between 35 and 50 years old in good health and CMV-seropositive. CDR3s include the opening cysteine and the closing phenylalanine or tryptophan. The order of the fields is clone size, J gene, V gene, D gene, CDR3 protein, CDR3 DNA. The D gene is left open where the match is weak. Size tells how often a clone was seen (once, few, many) or the class of an expanded clone, and some rows leave it out.

-	TRBJ2-7	TRBV18	TRBD1	CASSPGTGTSYEQYF	TGTGCCAGCTCACCCGGGACAGGGACTTCCTACGAGCAGTACTTC
-	TRBJ1-1	TRBV19	-	CASSIQNTEAFF	TGTGCCAGTAGTATCCAGAATACTGAAGCTTTCTTT
-	TRBJ2-1	TRBV2	TRBD2	CASSDTAGLYNEQFF	TGTGCCAGCAGTGACACAGCGGGGTTATACAATGAGCAGTTCTTC
-	TRBJ1-1	TRBV7-7	-	CASSSLGSNTEAFF	TGTGCCAGCAGCTCCCTCGGTTCGAACACTGAAGCTTTCTTT
-	TRBJ1-2	TRBV5-8	-	CASSLGGNYGYTF	TGTGCCAGCAGCTTGGGAGGGAACTATGGCTACACCTTC
-	TRBJ2-1	TRBV4-3	TRBD2	CASSSGLAGGREQFF	TGCGCCAGCAGCTCGGGACTAGCGGGGGGGCGTGAGCAGTTCTTC
-	TRBJ1-1	TRBV29-1	-	CSTVDPGDTEAFF	TGCAGCACTGTGGACCCGGGGGACACTGAAGCTTTCTTT
-	TRBJ1-2	TRBV18	TRBD1	CASSPYVQGENGYTF	TGTGCCAGCTCACCTTACGTACAGGGGGAGAATGGCTACACCTTC
-	TRBJ1-1	TRBV5-6	TRBD1	CASSLGTGRDTEAFF	TGTGCCAGCAGCTTGGGGACAGGTCGCGACACTGAAGCTTTCTTT
-	TRBJ1-2	TRBV5-4	-	CASSLYRGYGYTF	TGTGCCAGCAGCTTGTATAGGGGGTACGGCTACACCTTC
-	TRBJ2-7	TRBV5-4	-	CASSLGGAVVYEQYF	TGTGCCAGCAGCTTGGGGGGAGCAGTGGTCTACGAGCAGTACTTC
once	TRBJ2-3	TRBV29-1	-	CSVSRGEVTDTQYF	TGCAGCGTTTCCCGCGGGGAGGTGACAGATACGCAGTATTTT
-	TRBJ1-2	TRBV6-5	-	CASSPGGGPNYGYTF	TGTGCCAGCAGTCCCGGGGGGGGGCCAAACTATGGCTACACCTTC
-	TRBJ1-1	TRBV9	-	CASSPGHLNTEAFF	TGTGCCAGCAGCCCCGGACACTTGAACACTGAAGCTTTCTTT
-	TRBJ1-1	TRBV2	-	CASSKTVMNTEAFF	TGTGCCAGCAGTAAGACAGTAATGAACACTGAAGCTTTCTTT
-	TRBJ1-6	TRBV2	TRBD1	CASSDLRQGKQSSPLHF	TGTGCCAGCAGCGACCTCCGACAGGGAAAGCAGTCGTCACCCCTCCACTTT
-	TRBJ1-2	TRBV14	TRBD1	CASSHLTGSGYGYTF	TGTGCCAGCAGCCATTTGACAGGGTCCGGCTATGGCTACACCTTC
-	TRBJ2-5	TRBV27	TRBD2	CASRGLAGVQETQYF	TGTGCCAGCAGGGGATTAGCGGGGGTTCAAGAGACCCAGTACTTC
few	TRBJ2-7	TRBV4-3	TRBD2	CASSQGLAGVVRSDEQYF	TGCGCCAGCAGCCAAGGGCTAGCGGGAGTGGTTCGCAGCGACGAGCAGTACTTC
once	TRBJ2-6	TRBV28	-	CASSLHGAGANVLTF	TGTGCCAGCAGTTTGCACGGAGCTGGGGCCAACGTCCTGACTTTC
-	TRBJ1-1	TRBV7-2	TRBD1	CASSTQGDTEAFF	TGTGCCAGCAGCACACAGGGGGACACTGAAGCTTTCTTT
-	TRBJ1-2	TRBV15	TRBD1	CATSRGNPGGFGYTF	TGTGCCACCAGCAGAGGTAACCCAGGGGGCTTCGGCTACACCTTC
-	TRBJ2-7	TRBV10-3	TRBD1	CAISPGTGVLEQYF	TGTGCCATCAGCCCCGGGACAGGGGTCCTCGAGCAGTACTTC
-	TRBJ2-7	TRBV5-6	-	CASRRDFLYF	TGTGCCAGCAGACGGGATTTTCTGTACTTC
few	TRBJ1-1	TRBV6-6	-	CASGLGDTEAFF	TGTGCCAGCGGGTTAGGGGACACTGAAGCTTTCTTT
few	TRBJ2-7	TRBV28	-	CASSEPQGPYEQYF	TGTGCCAGCAGTGAACCACAGGGACCCTACGAGCAGTACTTC
once	TRBJ2-7	TRBV7-8	TRBD1	CASSYGTGGLYEQYF	TGTGCCAGCAGCTATGGGACAGGGGGCCTCTACGAGCAGTACTTC
-	TRBJ2-5	TRBV5-4	TRBD2	CASSLNGRRQETQYF	TGTGCCAGCAGCTTAAACGGGAGGAGGCAAGAGACCCAGTACTTC
once	TRBJ2-1	TRBV2	-	CAKGGGPRNEQFF	TGTGCAAAAGGCGGGGGCCCCCGGAATGAGCAGTTCTTC
-	TRBJ2-7	TRBV6-6	TRBD2	CASSSERGVSYEQYF	TGTGCCAGCAGTTCGGAACGGGGGGTGTCCTACGAGCAGTACTTC
few	TRBJ1-1	TRBV7-9	TRBD1	CASSSGTENTEAFF	TGTGCCAGCAGCTCCGGGACAGAAAACACTGAAGCTTTCTTT
-	TRBJ1-1	TRBV7-8	-	CASSLRDRPTEAFF	TGTGCCAGCAGCCTGAGAGACAGGCCGACTGAAGCTTTCTTT
once	TRBJ1-2	TRBV27	TRBD1	CASSFRGVNYGYTF	TGTGCCAGCAGTTTCAGGGGGGTGAACTATGGCTACACCTTC
-	TRBJ2-5	TRBV7-8	TRBD2	CASSPSTSRETQYF	TGTGCCAGCAGCCCTTCGACTAGCAGAGAGACCCAGTACTTC
-	TRBJ2-3	TRBV5-4	-	CASSFGGRTDTQYF	TGTGCCAGCAGCTTCGGGGGGCGCACAGATACGCAGTATTTT
-	TRBJ2-5	TRBV28	TRBD2	CASSGTSGGQETQYF	TGTGCCAGCAGTGGGACTAGCGGGGGCCAAGAGACCCAGTACTTC
-	TRBJ2-1	TRBV4-1	TRBD2	CASSRSSGTSAYNEQFF	TGCGCCAGCAGCCGCTCCTCCGGGACTAGCGCCTACAATGAGCAGTTCTTC
-	TRBJ2-7	TRBV4-3	TRBD1	CASSQVDREKLEQYF	TGCGCCAGCAGCCAAGTCGACAGGGAAAAGCTCGAGCAGTACTTC
-	TRBJ1-6	TRBV7-2	TRBD1	CASSLPGQANSPLHF	TGTGCCAGCAGCCTCCCGGGACAGGCTAATTCACCCCTCCACTTT
few	TRBJ1-5	TRBV2	TRBD1	CASRGTGGSNQPQHF	TGTGCCAGCAGGGGGACAGGGGGCTCTAATCAGCCCCAGCATTTT
-	TRBJ1-2	TRBV27	TRBD1	CASRGQGRGYGYTF	TGTGCCAGCAGAGGACAGGGGCGAGGCTATGGCTACACCTTC
few	TRBJ2-3	TRBV18	-	CASSRQSSTDTQYF	TGTGCCAGCTCACGACAGAGTAGCACAGATACGCAGTATTTT
-	TRBJ2-1	TRBV14	TRBD2	CASSPLAGGEQFF	TGTGCCAGCAGCCCCCTAGCGGGAGGGGAGCAGTTCTTC
once	TRBJ1-2	TRBV5-4	TRBD1	CASSPAGDRAGGYTF	TGTGCCAGCAGCCCGGCCGGGGACAGGGCGGGTGGCTACACCTTC
-	TRBJ2-2	TRBV5-1	TRBD2	CASSLSLAGAGELFF	TGCGCCAGCAGCTTGTCCCTAGCGGGAGCCGGGGAGCTGTTTTTT
-	TRBJ1-4	TRBV2	-	CASRAGESTNEKLFF	TGTGCCAGCAGGGCAGGGGAATCGACTAATGAAAAACTGTTTTTT
-	TRBJ1-1	TRBV19	TRBD1	CASNDRVLSTEAFF	TGTGCCAGTAATGACAGGGTGTTGTCAACTGAAGCTTTCTTT
-	TRBJ1-2	TRBV19	TRBD1	CASSPMGQGTNYGYTF	TGTGCCAGTAGTCCGATGGGACAGGGAACTAACTATGGCTACACCTTC
-	TRBJ1-2	TRBV4-1	TRBD1	CASSQDQARQGAHGYTF	TGCGCCAGCAGCCAAGATCAAGCGAGACAGGGGGCCCACGGCTACACCTTC
few	TRBJ2-4	TRBV6-5	TRBD1	CASRGQGGNIQYF	TGTGCCAGCAGAGGACAGGGGGGAAACATTCAGTACTTC
-	TRBJ1-1	TRBV19	-	CASNNRGNTEAFF	TGTGCCAGTAACAATCGAGGGAACACTGAAGCTTTCTTT
-	TRBJ2-7	TRBV12-5	TRBD1	CASGLGMTGGRYEQYF	TGTGCTAGTGGTTTGGGAATGACAGGGGGTAGGTACGAGCAGTACTTC